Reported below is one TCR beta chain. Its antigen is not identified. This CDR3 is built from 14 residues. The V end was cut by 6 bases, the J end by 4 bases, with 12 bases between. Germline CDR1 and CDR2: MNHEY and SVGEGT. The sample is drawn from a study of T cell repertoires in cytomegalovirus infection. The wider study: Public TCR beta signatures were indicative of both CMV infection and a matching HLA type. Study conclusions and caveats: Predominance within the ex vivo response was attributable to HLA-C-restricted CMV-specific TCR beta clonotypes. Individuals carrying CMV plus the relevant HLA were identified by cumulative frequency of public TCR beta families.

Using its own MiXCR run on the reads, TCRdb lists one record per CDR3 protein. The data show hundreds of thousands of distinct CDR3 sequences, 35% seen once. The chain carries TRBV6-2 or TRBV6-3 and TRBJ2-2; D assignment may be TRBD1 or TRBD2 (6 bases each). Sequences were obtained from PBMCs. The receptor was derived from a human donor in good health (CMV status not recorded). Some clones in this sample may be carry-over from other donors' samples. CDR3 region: CASRKEGGTGELFF. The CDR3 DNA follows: TGTGCCAGCAGGAAAGAGGGGGGCACCGGGGAGCTGTTTTTT.